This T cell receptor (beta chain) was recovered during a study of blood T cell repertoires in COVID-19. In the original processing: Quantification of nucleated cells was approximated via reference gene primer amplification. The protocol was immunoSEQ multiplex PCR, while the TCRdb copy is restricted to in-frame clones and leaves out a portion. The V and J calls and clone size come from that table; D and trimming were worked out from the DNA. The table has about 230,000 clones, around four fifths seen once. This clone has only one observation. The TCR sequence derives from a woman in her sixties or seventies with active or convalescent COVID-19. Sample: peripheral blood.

CDR3 region: CASSLENRGRNQPQHF. The CDR3 nucleotides read TGTGCCAGCAGTTTAGAGAACAGGGGGCGGAATCAGCCCCAGCATTTT. The chain uses TRBV28 and TRBJ1-5; 9 bases are a match to TRBD1. CDR1 and CDR2 (germline): MDHEN, SYDVKM. There are 16 residues in the CDR3. The trim removed 2 bases at V and 4 bases at J, leaving 6 bases unmatched.